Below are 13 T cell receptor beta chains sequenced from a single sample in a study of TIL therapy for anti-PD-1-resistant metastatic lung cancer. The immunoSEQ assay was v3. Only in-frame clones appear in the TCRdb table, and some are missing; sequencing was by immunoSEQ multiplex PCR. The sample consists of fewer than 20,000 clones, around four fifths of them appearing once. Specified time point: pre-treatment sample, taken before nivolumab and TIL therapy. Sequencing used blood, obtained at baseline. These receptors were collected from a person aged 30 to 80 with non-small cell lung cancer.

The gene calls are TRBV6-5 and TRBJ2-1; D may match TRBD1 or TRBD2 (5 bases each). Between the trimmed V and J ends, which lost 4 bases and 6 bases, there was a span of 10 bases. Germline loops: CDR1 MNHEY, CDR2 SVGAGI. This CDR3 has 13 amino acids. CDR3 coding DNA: TGTGCCAGCAGTTGGTCGGGGCCCAATGAGCAGTTCTTC. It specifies CASSWSGPNEQFF.

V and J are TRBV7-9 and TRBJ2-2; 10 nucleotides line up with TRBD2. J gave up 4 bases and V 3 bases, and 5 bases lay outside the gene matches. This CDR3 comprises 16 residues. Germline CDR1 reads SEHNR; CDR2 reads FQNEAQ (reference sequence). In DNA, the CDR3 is TGTGCCAGCAGCTTCCTAGCGGGGGCGCGCACCGGGGAGCTGTTTTTT. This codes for CASSFLAGARTGELFF. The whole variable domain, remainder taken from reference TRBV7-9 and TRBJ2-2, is DTGVSQNPRHKITKRGQNVTFRCDPISEHNRLYWYRQTLGQGPEFLTYFQNEAQLEKSRLLSDRFSAERPKGSFSTLEIQRTEQGDSAMYLCASSFLAGARTGELFFGEGSRLTVL.

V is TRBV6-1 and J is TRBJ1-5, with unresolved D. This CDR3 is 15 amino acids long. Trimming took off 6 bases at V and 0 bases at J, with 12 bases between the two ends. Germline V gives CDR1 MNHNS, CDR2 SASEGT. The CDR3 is CASRAAGHSNQPQHF. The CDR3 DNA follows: TGTGCCAGCAGGGCAGCGGGTCATAGCAATCAGCCCCAGCATTTT.

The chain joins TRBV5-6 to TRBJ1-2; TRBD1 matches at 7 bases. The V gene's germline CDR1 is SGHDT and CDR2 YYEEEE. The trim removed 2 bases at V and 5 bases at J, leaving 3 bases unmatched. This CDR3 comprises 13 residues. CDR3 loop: CASSLGDSYGYTF. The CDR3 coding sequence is TGTGCCAGCAGCTTAGGGGACAGTTATGGCTACACCTTC.

For the CDR3, the DNA is TGTGCCAGCAGCCAGGGGAACTACGAGCAGTACTTC. This encodes CASSQGNYEQYF. This chain uses TRBV14 with TRBJ2-7; D call uncertain. Trimming left V 3 bases short and J 3 bases short, with 6 bases between. CDR3 size: 12 residues. Germline V CDR1 and CDR2: SGHDN, FVKESK.

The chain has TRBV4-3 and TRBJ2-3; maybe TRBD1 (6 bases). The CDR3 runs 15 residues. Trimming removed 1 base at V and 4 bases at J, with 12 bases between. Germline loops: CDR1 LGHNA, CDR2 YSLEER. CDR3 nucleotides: TGCGCCAGCAGCCAAGGGACGTCAGGGGCAGATACGCAGTATTTT. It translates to CASSQGTSGADTQYF.

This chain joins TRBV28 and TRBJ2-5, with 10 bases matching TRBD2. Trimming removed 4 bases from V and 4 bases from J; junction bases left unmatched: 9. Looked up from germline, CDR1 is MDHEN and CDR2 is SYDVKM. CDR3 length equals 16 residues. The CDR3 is CASSSPSGRNLETQYF. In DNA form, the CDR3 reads TGTGCCAGCAGTTCTCCTAGCGGGAGAAATCTAGAGACCCAGTACTTC. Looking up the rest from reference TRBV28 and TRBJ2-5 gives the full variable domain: DVKVTQSSRYLVKRTGEKVFLECVQDMDHENMFWYRQDPGLGLRLIYFSYDVKMKEKGDIPEGYSVSREKKERFSLILESASTNQTSMYLCASSSPSGRNLETQYFGPGTRLLVL.

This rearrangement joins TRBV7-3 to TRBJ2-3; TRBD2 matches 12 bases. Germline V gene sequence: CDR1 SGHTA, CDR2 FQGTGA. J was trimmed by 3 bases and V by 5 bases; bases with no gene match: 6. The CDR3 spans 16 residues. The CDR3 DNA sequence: TGTGCCAGCAGCGCTCGACTAGCGGGAGAAACAGATACGCAGTATTTT. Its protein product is CASSARLAGETDTQYF.

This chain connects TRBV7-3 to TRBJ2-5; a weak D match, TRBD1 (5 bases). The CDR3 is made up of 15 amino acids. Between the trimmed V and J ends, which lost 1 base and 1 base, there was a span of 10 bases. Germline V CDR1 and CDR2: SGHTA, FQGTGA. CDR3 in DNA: TGTGCCAGCAGCTTAATGGGGCAGGCCCAAGAGACCCAGTACTTC. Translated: CASSLMGQAQETQYF.

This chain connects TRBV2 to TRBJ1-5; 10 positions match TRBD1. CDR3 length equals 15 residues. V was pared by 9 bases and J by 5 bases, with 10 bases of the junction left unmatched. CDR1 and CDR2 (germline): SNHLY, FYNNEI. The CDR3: CASKRQGARDQPQHF. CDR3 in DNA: TGTGCCAGTAAAAGACAGGGGGCGAGGGATCAGCCCCAGCATTTT.

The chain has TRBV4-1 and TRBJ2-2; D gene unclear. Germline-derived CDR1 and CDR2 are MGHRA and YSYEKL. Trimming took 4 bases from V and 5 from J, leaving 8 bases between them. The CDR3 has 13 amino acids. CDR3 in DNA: TGCGCCAGCAGCCCCCAGCAAACCGGGGAGCTGTTTTTT. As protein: CASSPQQTGELFF.

The CDR3 region is CASSRSNQPQHF. In DNA, the CDR3 is TGTGCCAGCAGTCGGAGCAATCAGCCCCAGCATTTT. The chain links TRBV2 to TRBJ1-5; D is ambiguous. Germline CDR1 reads SNHLY; CDR2 reads FYNNEI. This CDR3 is built from 12 residues. V shed 5 bases and J shed 1 base, with 3 bases lying between them. The full variable domain, with the rest looked up from reference TRBV2 and TRBJ1-5, is EPEVTQTPSHQVTQMGQEVILRCVPISNHLYFYWYRQILGQKVEFLVSFYNNEISEKSEIFDDQFSVERPDGSNFTLKIRSTKLEDSAMYFCASSRSNQPQHFGDGTRLSIL.

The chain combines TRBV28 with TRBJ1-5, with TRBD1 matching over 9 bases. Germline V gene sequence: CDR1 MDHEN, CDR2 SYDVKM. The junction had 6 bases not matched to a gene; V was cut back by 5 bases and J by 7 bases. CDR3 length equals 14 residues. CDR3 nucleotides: TGTGCCAGCAGTCCCGGGACAGGGAACCAGCCCCAGCATTTT. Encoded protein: CASSPGTGNQPQHF.